A single sample is the source of the 17 T cell receptor beta chains below, sequenced in a study of spatial heterogeneity in lung cancer (dated 2019 in TCRdb). The method was 5' RACE. TCRdb shows the sequencer as NextSeq 500. In TCRdb, the public reads were trimmed at Q25 with fastp and aligned with MiXCR, with productive beta chains retained. A single entry per CDR3 protein holds the most common genes and DNA from its merged rows. Within this sample are roughly 3,500 distinct CDR3 sequences, with under 45% of them counted one time only. The ten largest clonotypes hold around 12% of the sample. The antigens of these receptors remain unknown. In the paper's terms, the time point label means: sample taken at primary tumor resection. Findings and caveats that apply to the study as a whole: The tumor nonsynonymous mutation count correlated with the number of expanded alpha and beta TCRs within the tumor.

The sample here was lung tumor tissue, taken at surgery. These receptors all come from a female donor with early-stage non-small cell lung cancer.

This clonotype was counted a few times. This chain connects TRBV7-2 to TRBJ1-5; D not certain. The CDR3 is 14 amino acids. Trimming stripped 5 bases from V and 3 bases from J, with 11 bases between. Germline CDR1 SGHTA, CDR2 FQGNSA. Written as DNA, the CDR3 is TGTGCCAGCAGCCCGGGCCTTAACAATCAGCCCCAGCATTTT. It translates to CASSPGLNNQPQHF.

The chain is built from TRBV2 and TRBJ2-1, with 9 bases that match TRBD2. The CDR3 consists of 15 residues. J gave up 8 bases and V 1 base, and 6 bases lay outside the gene matches. From germline, CDR1 is SNHLY and CDR2 FYNNEI. CDR3 in amino acids: CASSEGLAGLYEQFF. DNA of the CDR3: TGTGCCAGCAGTGAAGGTCTAGCGGGGTTATATGAGCAGTTCTTC.

The chain is built from TRBV24-1 and TRBJ2-1; either TRBD1 or TRBD2 may fit D (7 bases each). Trimming cost V 5 bases and J 6 bases, with 16 bases left between them. The CDR3 sequence is 15 residues long. Germline V CDR1 and CDR2: KGHDR, SFDVKD. CDR3 in amino acids: CATSAGGDYSNEQFF. CDR3 DNA sequence: TGTGCCACCAGTGCAGGGGGGGACTATAGCAATGAGCAGTTCTTC.

The V call is TRBV6-2 or TRBV6-3, the J call TRBJ2-2, with a possible D match to TRBD1 (5 bases). Germline CDR1 reads MNHEY; CDR2 reads SVGEGT. Trimming removed 6 bases from V and 4 bases from J, with 12 bases in between. This CDR3 spans 14 amino acids. CDR3 loop: CASRTDPTTGELFF. CDR3 DNA sequence: TGTGCCAGCAGGACAGACCCAACCACCGGGGAGCTGTTTTTT.

The CDR3 is CSVEDGAGYETQYF. DNA of the CDR3: TGCAGCGTTGAAGATGGGGCAGGGTATGAGACCCAGTACTTC. The rearrangement uses TRBV29-1 and TRBJ2-5, with D possibly matching TRBD1 (5 bases). Per the germline V gene, CDR1 is SQVTM and CDR2 is ANQGSEA. The length of the CDR3 is 14 residues. Trimming cost V 0 bases and J 5 bases, with 13 bases left between them. The full variable domain, its missing parts supplied by reference TRBV29-1 and TRBJ2-5, is SAVISQKPSRDICQRGTSLTIQCQVDSQVTMMFWYRQQPGQSLTLIATANQGSEATYESGFVIDKFPISRPNLTFSTLTVSNMSPEDSSIYLCSVEDGAGYETQYFGPGTRLLVL.

The V call is TRBV7-2, the J call TRBJ2-3, with D maybe TRBD1 (6 bases). The V and J ends lost 5 bases and 3 bases respectively, with 12 bases between them. The germline gives CDR1 SGHTA, CDR2 FQGNSA. This CDR3 has 14 residues. The CDR3 sequence: CASSPGQLTDTQYF. The CDR3 DNA follows: TGTGCCAGCAGCCCCGGACAGCTTACAGATACGCAGTATTTT.

This clonotype is labeled as large (0.1 to 1%). The chain couples TRBV28 to TRBJ1-1; 8 positions match TRBD1. CDR3 length equals 15 residues. The V gene end was trimmed by 5 bases and the J gene end by 3 bases; junction bases not matched to a gene: 8. Germline V gene data show CDR1 as MDHEN and CDR2 as SYDVKM. The DNA for the CDR3 is TGTGCCAGCAGTAGATTCAGGGGGCTCTACACTGAAGCTTTCTTT. Amino acids: CASSRFRGLYTEAFF.

The J gene is TRBJ2-1, the V gene TRBV2; 14 nucleotides line up with TRBD2. Per germline, CDR1 SNHLY and CDR2 FYNNEI. V lost 8 bases to trimming and J lost 9 bases; unmatched junction nucleotides: 9. The CDR3 is 15 amino acids. The CDR3: CASGATSGRDLEQFF. The CDR3 DNA reads as TGTGCCAGCGGTGCGACTAGCGGGAGGGATCTTGAGCAGTTCTTC.

The chain couples TRBV14 to TRBJ2-7; 10 bases line up with TRBD2. With 3 bases clipped from V and 2 bases from J, the junction kept 7 bases outside the gene matches. The CDR3 contains 16 residues. Per germline, CDR1 SGHDN and CDR2 FVKESK. CDR3 residues: CASSHAGLANAYEQYF. DNA of the CDR3: TGTGCCAGCAGCCACGCGGGACTAGCGAACGCCTACGAGCAGTACTTC.

The chain has TRBV7-9 and TRBJ1-4, with D unclear. V was cut by 2 bases and J by 8 bases, with 12 bases left in between. The CDR3 consists of 14 residues. The V gene's germline CDR1 is SEHNR and CDR2 FQNEAQ (reference sequence). The CDR3 DNA sequence: TGTGCCAGCAGCTTATGGGCAGATACAGAAAAACTGTTTTTT. Amino acid sequence: CASSLWADTEKLFF.

Here the CDR3 reads CASSWTAGLAVKRTYNEQFF. The CDR3 DNA is TGTGCCAGCAGCTGGACGGCGGGACTAGCGGTCAAAAGGACCTACAATGAGCAGTTCTTC. The gene calls are TRBV7-2 and TRBJ2-1; 11 bases align to TRBD2. Germline V gene data show CDR1 as SGHTA and CDR2 as FQGNSA. J gave up 2 bases and V 4 bases, and 16 bases lay outside the gene matches. The CDR3 is made up of 20 amino acids.

This clonotype is medium-sized (0.01 to 0.1%) within its sample. The chain employs TRBV7-2 and TRBJ2-7; D is undetermined. Per germline, CDR1 SGHTA and CDR2 FQGNSA. V was cut by 1 base and J by 0 bases, with 7 bases left in between. The CDR3 sequence is 14 residues long. The CDR3 nucleotides are TGTGCCAGCAGCTTAGGTCCGCACTCCTACGAGCAGTACTTC. Its translation: CASSLGPHSYEQYF.

V usage is TRBV20-1 and J usage is TRBJ2-1, with 9 bases identical to TRBD2. J lost 0 bases, V lost 5 bases, and 17 bases had no gene match. The CDR3 contains 19 residues. Germline-derived CDR1 and CDR2 are DFQATT and SNEGSKA (reference sequence). In nucleotides, the CDR3 is TGCAGTGCTTCAGGAGGAGCGGGGGGCAGACTTAGCTCCTACAATGAGCAGTTCTTC. This gives the protein CSASGGAGGRLSSYNEQFF.

In this sample, this clonotype turned up a few times. This chain connects TRBV10-3 to TRBJ1-2; D perhaps matches TRBD1 (6 bases). Germline CDR1 ENHRY, CDR2 SYGVKD. This CDR3 has 13 amino acids. V shed 0 bases and J shed 8 bases, with 10 bases lying between them. The CDR3 sequence is CAISESGARGYTF. The CDR3 nucleotides read TGTGCCATCAGTGAGTCGGGGGCGCGAGGCTACACCTTC.

This CDR3 is CASSLPGGLSSHEQFF. The CDR3 region has the DNA TGTGCCAGCAGCCTTCCCGGCGGGCTATCAAGTCATGAGCAGTTCTTC. The chain joins TRBV3-1 to TRBJ2-1; D is possibly TRBD2 (5 bases). The V end lost 4 bases, the J end lost 8 bases, and 21 bases lay between the germline ends. The CDR3 has 16 amino acids. CDR1 is LGHDT, CDR2 YNNKEL, per germline (reference sequence).

The V gene is TRBV12-3 or TRBV12-4, the J gene TRBJ1-2; 7 positions match TRBD1. The CDR3 extends over 14 amino acids. Trimming took 3 bases from V and 1 from J; bases not matched to a gene: 2. Written as DNA, the CDR3 is TGTGCCAGCAGTTTCGGGACAGTTAACTATGGCTACACCTTC. Its translation is CASSFGTVNYGYTF.

Within the sample, this clonotype is medium-sized. The chain has TRBV2 and TRBJ2-1; perhaps TRBD2 as D (5 bases). Germline loops: CDR1 SNHLY, CDR2 FYNNEI. The CDR3 spans 16 residues. The V end was cut by 4 bases, the J end by 0 bases, with 13 bases between. The CDR3 loop is CASSGGYSSSYNEQFF. DNA for the CDR3: TGTGCCAGCAGTGGAGGGTATTCCAGCTCCTACAATGAGCAGTTCTTC.